The 25 T cell receptor beta chains in this list originate from one sample, sequenced in a study of T cell clonotyping in hematopoietic cell transplantation. Clones were sequenced by immunoSEQ multiplex PCR, and TCRdb holds only the in-frame ones, with some missing. The sample shows approximately 4,500 clones, around 85% of them seen only once. The material sequenced was peripheral blood mononuclear cells, taken 180 days after allogeneic stem cell transplant. These receptors were obtained from a male patient between 55 and 70 years old who had an allogeneic stem cell transplant from an unrelated donor, so T cells may come from the graft donor. Some clones in this sample may be carry-over from other donors' samples.

The rearrangement joins TRBV5-8 to TRBJ1-3, with unresolved D. This CDR3 contains 15 residues. Deletions cut 2 bases from V and 0 bases from J, with 9 bases between. Germline V gene sequence: CDR1 SGHTS, CDR2 YDEGEE. The DNA of the CDR3 is TGTGCCAGCAGCTTTGCCCACCGCTCTGGAAACACCATATATTTT. Translation gives CASSFAHRSGNTIYF.

The chain employs TRBV6-6 and TRBJ1-2; no firm D call. The ends were cut back, 4 bases at V and 8 bases at J, with 8 bases in the middle. There are 11 residues in the CDR3. The germline gives CDR1 MNHNY, CDR2 SVGAGI (reference sequence). The CDR3 DNA follows: TGTGCCAGCAGTTTGGGTGTCGGCTACACCTTC. Protein sequence: CASSLGVGYTF.

The CDR3 DNA is TGCAGCGTTGGCGGGCAGCAGAACACTGAAGCTTTCTTT. Amino acids: CSVGGQQNTEAFF. V gene TRBV29-1 combines with J gene TRBJ1-1; D remains ambiguous. V was cut by 4 bases and J by 1 base, with 10 bases left in between. This CDR3 contains 13 residues. CDR1 and CDR2 (germline): SQVTM, ANQGSEA.

In its sample, this clone is large (0.1 to 1%). The chain employs TRBV6-5 and TRBJ2-1; the D gene is possibly TRBD2 (5 bases). Germline V lookup: CDR1 MNHEY, CDR2 SVGAGI. This CDR3 region has 11 residues. V lost 2 bases to trimming and J lost 9 bases, with 5 bases between them. The CDR3 coding sequence is TGTGCCAGCAGTTACGGAGGTGAGCAGTTCTTC. Translation gives CASSYGGEQFF.

The V gene is TRBV30, the J gene TRBJ1-6; 8 bases align to TRBD1. The CDR3 loop spans 15 amino acids. V shed 5 bases, J shed 7 bases, and the junction held 10 bases outside the gene matches. CDR1 and CDR2 (germline): GTSNPN, SVGIG (reference sequence). CDR3 in DNA: TGTGCCTGGGCTCTATCCGGGACAGGAAATTCACCCCTCCACTTT. This gives the protein CAWALSGTGNSPLHF.

The chain couples TRBV6-5 to TRBJ2-5, with TRBD2 matching 8 bases. CDR1 and CDR2 (germline): MNHEY, SVGAGI. The J segment lost 5 bases and the V segment lost 6 bases, leaving 8 bases of the junction unmatched. The CDR3 length is 14 residues. The CDR3 nucleotides are TGTGCCAGCAGCGGGACACCGGGAGGGGAGACCCAGTACTTC. Its translation: CASSGTPGGETQYF.

The table lists this clone with a count of one. The chain is built from TRBV9 and TRBJ2-2; unclear D gene. The CDR3 runs 15 residues. The V and J ends lost 0 bases and 5 bases respectively, with 11 bases between them. Germline V gives CDR1 SGDLS, CDR2 YYNGEE. CDR3 bases: TGTGCCAGCAGCGTAGGTTTAGGGCGGACCGGGGAGCTGTTTTTT. Its translation is CASSVGLGRTGELFF. Using reference TRBV9 and TRBJ2-2 for the parts outside the CDR3, the full variable domain is DSGVTQTPKHLITATGQRVTLRCSPRSGDLSVYWYQQSLDQGLQFLIQYYNGEERAKGNILERFSAQQFPDLHSELNLSSLELGDSALYFCASSVGLGRTGELFFGEGSRLTVL.

This chain links TRBV9 with TRBJ2-7; D is possibly TRBD2 (7 bases). Trimming shortened V by 0 bases and J by 1 base, and 11 bases separated the two germline ends. From germline, CDR1 is SGDLS and CDR2 YYNGEE. CDR3 length: 15 residues. The CDR3 region is CASSVEGGSSYEQYF. The CDR3 DNA reads TGTGCCAGCAGCGTAGAGGGGGGGAGTTCCTACGAGCAGTACTTC. Full variable domain (missing parts from reference TRBV9 and TRBJ2-7): DSGVTQTPKHLITATGQRVTLRCSPRSGDLSVYWYQQSLDQGLQFLIQYYNGEERAKGNILERFSAQQFPDLHSELNLSSLELGDSALYFCASSVEGGSSYEQYFGPGTRLTVT.

The chain has TRBV28 and TRBJ2-1; 14 nucleotides match TRBD2. The germline CDR1 and CDR2 sequences are MDHEN and SYDVKM. The CDR3 runs to 15 residues. V was pared by 11 bases and J by 7 bases, with 10 bases of the junction left unmatched. CDR3 residues: CAVGPGTSGRNEQFF. CDR3 sequence (DNA): TGTGCCGTAGGACCCGGGACTAGCGGGAGAAATGAGCAGTTCTTC.

This clone has only one observation. The rearrangement joins TRBV2 to TRBJ2-7; D is undetermined. CDR3 length equals 15 residues. Trimming shortened V by 6 bases and J by 0 bases, and 15 bases separated the two germline ends. Germline V gene sequence: CDR1 SNHLY, CDR2 FYNNEI. CDR3 in DNA: TGTGCCAGCAGACCCGACCTGCAAAGCTCCTACGAGCAGTACTTC. This translates into CASRPDLQSSYEQYF.

This sequence joins TRBV5-6 and TRBJ1-1; D remains ambiguous. Trimming cost V 1 base and J 1 base, with 5 bases left between them. The CDR3 extends over 13 amino acids. Germline V gene lookup returns CDR1 SGHDT and CDR2 YYEEEE. CDR3 loop: CASSLWGNTEAFF. The DNA of the CDR3 is TGTGCCAGCAGCTTGTGGGGGAACACTGAAGCTTTCTTT.

This clone was seen more than once but under ten times. In DNA form, the CDR3 reads TGTGCCAGCTCACCCCGGACAAGACAAGAGACCCAGTACTTC. This sequence encodes CASSPRTRQETQYF. The gene calls are TRBV18 and TRBJ2-5, with D possibly matching TRBD1 (5 bases). The CDR3 loop spans 14 amino acids. CDR1 and CDR2 from the germline V gene are KGHSH and LQKENI. V was cut by 3 bases and J by 2 bases, with 10 bases left in between. Supplemented by reference TRBV18 and TRBJ2-5, the full variable domain reads NAGVMQNPRHLVRRRGQEARLRCSPMKGHSHVYWYRQLPEEGLKFMVYLQKENIIDESGMPKERFSAEFPKEGPSILRIQQVVRGDSAAYFCASSPRTRQETQYFGPGTRLLVL.

The CDR3 coding sequence is TGTGCCATCAGTGAGTCTGGAGTGCCGTTGGACACTGAAGCTTTCTTT. As protein: CAISESGVPLDTEAFF. J is TRBJ1-1 and V is TRBV10-3; D not resolved. The V gene's germline CDR1 is ENHRY and CDR2 SYGVKD. Trimming removed 0 bases at V and 3 bases at J, with 14 bases between. The CDR3 sequence is 16 residues long.

J is TRBJ2-7 and V is TRBV30; possibly TRBD1 or TRBD2 for D (5 bases each). The CDR3 is 17 amino acids. Germline CDR1 and CDR2: GTSNPN and SVGIG (reference sequence). Deletions cut 2 bases from V and 3 bases from J, with 23 bases between. The DNA for the CDR3 is TGTGCCTGGAGTTGGGGGTATTGGTCCATTGGGGGCTACGAGCAGTACTTC. This sequence encodes CAWSWGYWSIGGYEQYF.

This sequence joins TRBV25-1 and TRBJ1-2; 10 bases agree with TRBD1. This CDR3 has 15 amino acids. With V trimmed by 7 bases and J by 3 bases, 8 bases remained unmatched. Germline assignment: CDR1 MGHDK and CDR2 SYGVNS. CDR3 protein: CASNDPGQGHYGYTF. For the CDR3, the DNA is TGTGCCAGCAACGACCCGGGACAGGGGCACTATGGCTACACCTTC.

V usage is TRBV4-3 and J usage is TRBJ1-2; D uncertain. V was shortened by 6 bases and J by 3 bases, with 20 bases between the two germline ends. Germline CDR1 and CDR2: LGHNA and YSLEER. This CDR3 spans 16 amino acids. This CDR3 reads CASSHLQGGGDYGYTF. In DNA, the CDR3 is TGCGCCAGCAGTCACTTACAAGGAGGAGGAGACTATGGCTACACCTTC.

This clone turned up a few times. The chain has TRBV9 and TRBJ1-5; 10 positions agree with TRBD1. The CDR3 totals 16 residues. The junction had 3 bases not matched to a gene; V was cut back by 3 bases and J by 0 bases. Per the germline V gene, CDR1 is SGDLS and CDR2 is YYNGEE. The CDR3 region is CASSGGQGSSNQPQHF. The CDR3 coding sequence is TGTGCCAGCAGCGGGGGACAGGGGAGTAGCAATCAGCCCCAGCATTTT. Combining the CDR3 with reference TRBV9 and TRBJ1-5 gives the whole variable domain DSGVTQTPKHLITATGQRVTLRCSPRSGDLSVYWYQQSLDQGLQFLIQYYNGEERAKGNILERFSAQQFPDLHSELNLSSLELGDSALYFCASSGGQGSSNQPQHFGDGTRLSIL.

The chain joins TRBV23-1 to TRBJ1-4; the D gene is possibly TRBD1 (5 bases). TRBV23-1 is recorded as an ORF, its role being uncertain. CDR3 length: 14 amino acids. V gave up 2 bases and J gave up 5 bases, with 9 bases separating them. CDR3 sequence: CASSQNRRNEKLFF. CDR3 DNA: TGCGCCAGCAGTCAAAACAGGAGGAATGAAAAACTGTTTTTT.

This rearrangement joins TRBV27 to TRBJ1-2, with a weak D call TRBD1 (5 bases). The CDR3 loop spans 14 amino acids. Germline-derived CDR1 and CDR2 are MNHEY and SMNVEV (reference sequence). The V end was cut by 6 bases, the J end by 4 bases, with 15 bases between. The CDR3 is CASSSWGESYGYTF. The CDR3 coding sequence is TGTGCCAGCAGCTCCTGGGGGGAGAGCTATGGCTACACCTTC.

The chain recombines TRBV19 with TRBJ2-7; D is undetermined. The CDR3 length is 14 residues. Trimming took off 1 base at V and 2 bases at J, with 9 bases between the two ends. Germline lookup yields CDR1 LNHDA and CDR2 SQIVND (reference sequence). This chain's CDR3 is CASSIGSETYEQYF. The DNA for the CDR3 is TGTGCCAGTAGTATAGGTTCGGAAACCTACGAGCAGTACTTC.

The V and J genes are TRBV7-3 and TRBJ2-1; D is ambiguous. The ends were cut back, 5 bases at V and 0 bases at J, with 8 bases in the middle. The length of the CDR3 is 14 residues. Germline V gene data show CDR1 as SGHTA and CDR2 as FQGTGA. CDR3 sequence (DNA): TGTGCCAGCAGCCCTTACAGCTCCTACAATGAGCAGTTCTTC. It encodes CASSPYSSYNEQFF.

This chain uses TRBV6-1 with TRBJ1-2; TRBD1 matches at 7 bases. Germline V lookup: CDR1 MNHNS, CDR2 SASEGT. V trimming: 0 bases; J trimming: 9 bases; junction bases outside the gene matches: 10. This CDR3 region has 15 residues. CDR3 nucleotides: TGTGCCAGCAGTGAAGCGGGACAGCGCCCCAATAGCTACACCTTC. It encodes CASSEAGQRPNSYTF.

The genes are TRBV9 and TRBJ2-1; possible D gene TRBD1, 6 bases. The V end lost 2 bases, the J end lost 2 bases, and 11 bases lay between the germline ends. Germline values: CDR1 SGDLS, CDR2 YYNGEE. The CDR3 is 15 amino acids. The CDR3 sequence: CASSVSQGAYNEQFF. DNA of the CDR3: TGTGCCAGCAGCGTTTCACAGGGCGCCTACAATGAGCAGTTCTTC.

V usage is TRBV2 and J usage is TRBJ2-1; D possibly uses TRBD1 or TRBD2 (5 bases each). Trimming cost V 7 bases and J 7 bases, with 17 bases left between them. Per the germline V gene, CDR1 is SNHLY and CDR2 is FYNNEI. CDR3 length: 14 amino acids. CDR3: CASTSRAGRNEQFF. CDR3 nucleotides: TGTGCCAGCACCTCGAGGGCAGGGCGGAATGAGCAGTTCTTC.

The rearrangement links TRBV4-3 to TRBJ2-7, with a weak D call TRBD1 (6 bases). Per germline, CDR1 LGHNA and CDR2 YSLEER. The CDR3 runs to 15 residues. V lost 2 bases and J lost 11, with 22 bases in between. The CDR3 DNA sequence: TGCGCCAGCAGCCAATCCACAGGGCCCACCGCCGTTAAGTACTTC. This sequence encodes CASSQSTGPTAVKYF.